These 32 T cell receptor beta chains came from one sample sequenced in a study of shared clonotypes between healthy human individuals. CD45RO-negative, CCR7-positively selected cells formed the naive CD8 fraction, excluding terminally differentiated effector memory CD45RA+ cells. Using immunoSEQ multiplex PCR, the repertoire was profiled, and TCRdb retains in-frame clones only, with some absent. The sample has under 2,000,000 clones, less than 95% seen once. What was sequenced was naive CD8+ T cells sorted from blood. All receptors come from a man aged 18 to 29 in good health.

This chain joins TRBV7-6 and TRBJ2-7; the match to TRBD2 covers 7 bases. Germline V gene lookup returns CDR1 SGHVS and CDR2 FNYEAQ. V was clipped by 1 base and J by 6 bases; unmatched bases: 9. CDR3 length: 15 residues. In nucleotides, the CDR3 is TGTGCCAGCAGCTTAGGAGGACTAGGCGGTGGCGAGCAGTACTTC. Encoded protein: CASSLGGLGGGEQYF.

In DNA form, the CDR3 reads TGTGCCAGTGGAAGCCTACAGGGAAACCTTTACGAGCAGTACTTC. It yields the protein CASGSLQGNLYEQYF. The rearrangement uses TRBV19 and TRBJ2-7; a weak D match, TRBD1 (6 bases). The CDR3 runs to 15 residues. V was trimmed by 8 bases and J by 4 bases, leaving 21 bases between them. Germline V gene lookup returns CDR1 LNHDA and CDR2 SQIVND (reference sequence).

This chain joins TRBV27 and TRBJ2-3; 8 nucleotides line up with TRBD1. The V gene's germline CDR1 is MNHEY and CDR2 SMNVEV (reference sequence). CDR3 length equals 13 residues. The CDR3 here is CVSGGFGTDTQYF. DNA of the CDR3: TGTGTCTCAGGGGGCTTTGGGACAGATACGCAGTATTTT.

The rearrangement links TRBV4-3 to TRBJ1-4; D might be TRBD1 (6 bases). V lost 3 bases, J lost 3 bases, and 17 bases lay in between. The CDR3 sequence is 17 residues long. Germline loops: CDR1 LGHNA, CDR2 YSLEER. The DNA for the CDR3 is TGCGCCAGCAGCCAGGGGTCAGGGGTGGCACCTAATGAAAAACTGTTTTTT. Its protein product is CASSQGSGVAPNEKLFF.

The gene calls are TRBV19 and TRBJ2-7, with a weak D call TRBD1 (5 bases). The V and J ends lost 2 bases and 3 bases respectively, with 14 bases between them. The CDR3 extends over 15 amino acids. Germline loops: CDR1 LNHDA, CDR2 SQIVND (reference sequence). CDR3 amino acids: CASSILAGQVYEQYF. In nucleotides, the CDR3 is TGTGCCAGTAGTATACTGGCAGGACAAGTCTACGAGCAGTACTTC.

V is TRBV6-5 and J is TRBJ2-7; 7 nucleotides agree with TRBD2. The ends lost 10 bases at V and 6 bases at J; junction bases unmatched: 12. CDR3 length: 13 residues. The germline V gene encodes CDR1 MNHEY and CDR2 SVGAGI. The CDR3 reads CAKGEGGPCEQYF. The CDR3 bases are TGTGCCAAAGGGGAGGGAGGGCCCTGCGAGCAGTACTTC.

The chain combines TRBV29-1 with TRBJ2-1, with TRBD1 as a possible D gene (5 bases). The CDR3 runs 14 residues. Germline lookup yields CDR1 SQVTM and CDR2 ANQGSEA. The V end lost 4 bases, the J end lost 0 bases, and 10 bases lay between the germline ends. CDR3 residues: CSVGQGNSYNEQFF. Here the CDR3 DNA reads TGCAGCGTTGGTCAGGGAAACTCCTACAATGAGCAGTTCTTC.

The J gene is TRBJ2-5, the V gene TRBV4-2; D may be TRBD2 (7 bases). The V and J ends lost 0 bases and 8 bases respectively, with 19 bases between them. The CDR3 contains 16 residues. The V gene's germline CDR1 is LGHNA and CDR2 YNFKEQ. CDR3 DNA: TGTGCCAGCAGCCAAGATTACGGACTAGGGGGGCAAACCCAGTACTTC. Protein sequence: CASSQDYGLGGQTQYF.

The genes are TRBV7-9 and TRBJ2-3; the match to TRBD2 covers 7 bases. Losses at the gene ends were 2 bases for V and 5 bases for J; bases not matched to a gene: 7. The CDR3 runs 15 residues. Germline CDR1 and CDR2: SEHNR and FQNEAQ (reference sequence). As DNA, the CDR3 is TGTGCCAGCAGCTTAACGGCGGGAGCGGGAGATACGCAGTATTTT. This encodes CASSLTAGAGDTQYF. The whole variable domain, remainder taken from reference TRBV7-9 and TRBJ2-3, is DTGVSQNPRHKITKRGQNVTFRCDPISEHNRLYWYRQTLGQGPEFLTYFQNEAQLEKSRLLSDRFSAERPKGSFSTLEIQRTEQGDSAMYLCASSLTAGAGDTQYFGPGTRLTVL.

The chain uses TRBV27 and TRBJ1-1, with unresolved D. The CDR3 length is 14 residues. Germline values: CDR1 MNHEY, CDR2 SMNVEV (reference sequence). Trimming left V 3 bases short and J 0 bases short, with 8 bases between. The CDR3 DNA reads TGTGCCAGCAGTTTCAGGCCCATGAACACTGAAGCTTTCTTT. This translates into CASSFRPMNTEAFF.

Turning to this clone: The sample has other DNA sequences that encode this CDR3 too. The J gene is TRBJ2-7, the V gene TRBV7-9; maybe TRBD1 (7 bases). The germline gives CDR1 SEHNR, CDR2 FQNEAQ (reference sequence). V was trimmed by 4 bases and J by 4 bases, leaving 17 bases between them. This CDR3 spans 15 amino acids. CDR3 amino acids: CASSSRQGGSYEQYF. CDR3 nucleotide sequence: TGTGCCAGCAGCTCGAGACAGGGAGGATCGTACGAGCAGTACTTC.

The V gene is TRBV9, the J gene TRBJ1-2; 9 nucleotides align to TRBD1. Trimming at V came to 2 bases and at J to 5 bases, leaving 10 bases not matched to a gene. Germline V gene lookup returns CDR1 SGDLS and CDR2 YYNGEE. The CDR3 sequence is 16 residues long. The CDR3 bases are TGTGCCAGCAGCGTGGACAGGGGACAGGCTCGATATGGCTACACCTTC. This encodes CASSVDRGQARYGYTF.

The gene calls are TRBV11-2 and TRBJ1-4; D possibly corresponds to TRBD1 (6 bases). The V gene's germline CDR1 is SGHAT and CDR2 FQNNGV. The CDR3 is 16 amino acids. The V end was cut by 2 bases, the J end by 5 bases, with 15 bases between. Here the CDR3 reads CASSLPRTDLNEKLFF. In nucleotides, the CDR3 is TGTGCCAGCAGCTTACCGCGGACAGATTTAAATGAAAAACTGTTTTTT.

This chain connects TRBV27 to TRBJ2-1; TRBD2 agrees at 12 bases. The CDR3 consists of 14 residues. CDR1 MNHEY and CDR2 SMNVEV come from the germline V gene (reference sequence). V shed 6 bases and J 9 bases; nucleotides not matched to a gene: 6. DNA of the CDR3: TGTGCCAGCAGGCTAGCGGGAGGGCCGGTTGAGCAGTTCTTC. Residues: CASRLAGGPVEQFF.

V is TRBV10-3 and J is TRBJ2-7, with D tentatively TRBD1 or TRBD2 (5 bases each). The CDR3 totals 18 residues. Germline CDR1 reads ENHRY; CDR2 reads SYGVKD. V was cut by 0 bases and J by 3 bases, with 21 bases left in between. CDR3 nucleotides: TGTGCCATCAGTGAGTCGGACAATGAAGAGGGGCGGTACTACGAGCAGTACTTC. It is translated as CAISESDNEEGRYYEQYF.

V and J are TRBV6-5 and TRBJ2-3; 12 bases are a match to TRBD1. The germline CDR1 and CDR2 sequences are MNHEY and SVGAGI. The CDR3 totals 15 residues. V lost 6 bases, J lost 4 bases, and 5 bases stayed unmatched. CDR3 sequence reads: CASRPGTGGADTQYF. CDR3 nucleotides: TGTGCCAGCAGGCCCGGGACAGGGGGCGCAGATACGCAGTATTTT.

V gene TRBV11-2 combines with J gene TRBJ2-7; D is perhaps TRBD1 (6 bases). Germline lookup yields CDR1 SGHAT and CDR2 FQNNGV. The CDR3 consists of 19 residues. With 4 bases removed from V and 0 bases from J, the gap between germline ends came to 25 bases. CDR3: CASSSSWANGTTSSYEQYF. The CDR3, as DNA: TGTGCCAGCAGCTCGTCTTGGGCTAACGGGACAACGAGCTCCTACGAGCAGTACTTC. Combining the CDR3 with reference TRBV11-2 and TRBJ2-7 gives the whole variable domain EAGVAQSPRYKIIEKRQSVAFWCNPISGHATLYWYQQILGQGPKLLIQFQNNGVVDDSQLPKDRFSAERLKGVDSTLKIQPAKLEDSAVYLCASSSSWANGTTSSYEQYFGPGTRLTVT.

This chain joins TRBV11-2 and TRBJ2-6; D remains ambiguous. The CDR3 is 11 amino acids. Per germline, CDR1 SGHAT and CDR2 FQNNGV. With 5 bases removed from V and 13 bases from J, the gap between germline ends came to 9 bases. The chain's CDR3 is CASSQTRVLTF. The DNA for the CDR3 is TGTGCCAGCAGCCAAACGAGAGTCCTGACTTTC.

The chain links TRBV7-9 to TRBJ1-4, with D perhaps TRBD1 (5 bases). Germline lookup yields CDR1 SEHNR and CDR2 FQNEAQ (reference sequence). The CDR3 spans 14 residues. V was clipped by 3 bases and J by 8 bases, with 13 bases between them. CDR3 DNA: TGTGCCAGCAGCTTGGCGGGGGGACCAGAAAAACTGTTTTTT. It codes for CASSLAGGPEKLFF. Full variable domain (outside the CDR3, taken from reference TRBV7-9 and TRBJ1-4): DTGVSQNPRHKITKRGQNVTFRCDPISEHNRLYWYRQTLGQGPEFLTYFQNEAQLEKSRLLSDRFSAERPKGSFSTLEIQRTEQGDSAMYLCASSLAGGPEKLFFGSGTQLSVL.

This rearrangement joins TRBV19 to TRBJ1-4; D might be TRBD1 (5 bases). The V end was cut by 8 bases, the J end by 3 bases, with 13 bases between. The germline gives CDR1 LNHDA, CDR2 SQIVND (reference sequence). The CDR3 is 14 amino acids. The CDR3 DNA follows: TGTGCCAGTCGTTTAGAGGGGCCTAATGAAAAACTGTTTTTT. This translates into CASRLEGPNEKLFF.

The rearrangement links TRBV4-3 to TRBJ1-4; D not resolved. This CDR3 has 18 residues. CDR1 LGHNA and CDR2 YSLEER come from the germline V gene. Trimming left V 0 bases short and J 0 bases short, with 14 bases between. The CDR3 bases are TGCGCCAGCAGCCAAGAGCCAATGTATGAAGCAACTAATGAAAAACTGTTTTTT. This encodes CASSQEPMYEATNEKLFF.

Note on this clone: Other DNA variants within this sample encode the same CDR3. The V gene is TRBV7-2, the J gene TRBJ2-7; maybe TRBD2 (7 bases). The V end lost 5 bases, the J end lost 2 bases, and 13 bases lay between the germline ends. The CDR3 has 14 residues. Germline V lookup: CDR1 SGHTA, CDR2 FQGNSA. The CDR3 region is CASSLGGGAYEQYF. DNA of the CDR3: TGTGCCAGCAGCCTAGGGGGGGGAGCCTACGAGCAGTACTTC.

The chain combines TRBV4-1 with TRBJ2-7; the D gene is possibly TRBD1 (6 bases). The CDR3 is 13 amino acids. From germline, CDR1 is MGHRA and CDR2 YSYEKL. V was pared by 6 bases and J by 6 bases, with 15 bases between. DNA for the CDR3: TGCGCCAGCAGTGGGACACTGCCCTTCGAGCAGTACTTC. Protein product: CASSGTLPFEQYF.

This chain joins TRBV6-1 and TRBJ2-7; 8 bases map to TRBD1. The V segment lost 3 bases and the J segment 6 bases; nucleotides outside the gene matches: 1. The germline V gene has CDR1 MNHNS and CDR2 SASEGT. This CDR3 region has 12 residues. CDR3 nucleotides: TGTGCCAGCAGTGAGACAGGGGTCGAGCAGTACTTC. Protein product: CASSETGVEQYF.

The chain couples TRBV10-2 to TRBJ2-5; D is unresolved. Germline V gene sequence: CDR1 WSHSY, CDR2 SAAADI. V dropped 3 bases and J dropped 6 bases, with 8 bases sitting between them. The CDR3 is made up of 12 amino acids. CDR3 region: CASSDGLKTQYF. CDR3 bases: TGCGCCAGCAGTGACGGTCTGAAGACCCAGTACTTC.

The V gene is TRBV30, the J gene TRBJ1-2; TRBD1 agrees at 7 bases. J lost 0 bases, V lost 2 bases, and 9 bases had no gene match. There are 16 residues in the CDR3. Germline assignment: CDR1 GTSNPN and CDR2 SVGIG (reference sequence). CDR3 in DNA: TGTGCCTGGAGTCTGCAGGGGGTTGGAGCTAACTATGGCTACACCTTC. It is translated as CAWSLQGVGANYGYTF.

The chain uses TRBV4-1 and TRBJ2-3; no clear D gene. Trimming cost V 5 bases and J 0 bases, with 15 bases left between them. In germline, CDR1 is MGHRA, CDR2 YSYEKL. CDR3 length: 16 amino acids. The DNA for the CDR3 is TGCGCCAGCAGCTTTACCTTGGGCCAGAGCACAGATACGCAGTATTTT. Protein: CASSFTLGQSTDTQYF.

The rearrangement joins TRBV14 to TRBJ2-7, with D possibly TRBD2 on 6 matching bases. The V gene lost 4 bases and the J gene lost 2 bases, with 9 bases spanning the gap. Germline assignment: CDR1 SGHDN and CDR2 FVKESK. CDR3 length: 13 residues. CDR3 amino acids: CASSPSGAYEQYF. The CDR3 region has the DNA TGTGCCAGCAGCCCCTCGGGAGCCTACGAGCAGTACTTC.

To note about this clone: The same CDR3 also results from other DNA sequences found in this sample. The gene calls are TRBV10-3 and TRBJ1-1, with D hard to call. The V gene lost 4 bases and the J gene lost 0 bases, with 6 bases spanning the gap. CDR3 length: 13 amino acids. Germline CDR1 is ENHRY and CDR2 is SYGVKD. CDR3 DNA sequence: TGTGCCATCAGTGTGGGGTTGAACACTGAAGCTTTCTTT. Translated: CAISVGLNTEAFF.

This chain uses TRBV7-2 with TRBJ2-1; 7 bases line up with TRBD2. Germline V gene sequence: CDR1 SGHTA, CDR2 FQGNSA. V lost 5 bases to trimming and J lost 0 bases; unmatched junction nucleotides: 7. The CDR3 extends over 16 amino acids. CDR3 DNA sequence: TGTGCCAGCAGCCCCTGGGGGGAGGGCTCCTACAATGAGCAGTTCTTC. Translation: CASSPWGEGSYNEQFF.

V gene TRBV27 combines with J gene TRBJ2-7, with 8 bases that match TRBD1. V dropped 6 bases and J dropped 2; count of bases not matched to a gene: 9. The CDR3 extends over 15 amino acids. From germline, CDR1 is MNHEY and CDR2 SMNVEV (reference sequence). The CDR3 DNA is TGTGCCAGCAGCCCTGACAGGGGATATCCCTACGAGCAGTACTTC. Its protein is CASSPDRGYPYEQYF.

The J gene is TRBJ1-5, the V gene TRBV6-1, with 9 bases identical to TRBD1. This CDR3 comprises 14 residues. V shed 6 bases and J 6 bases; nucleotides not matched to a gene: 6. Per the germline V gene, CDR1 is MNHNS and CDR2 is SASEGT. The CDR3 sequence is CASRETGGSQPQHF. CDR3 nucleotide sequence: TGTGCCAGCAGGGAAACAGGGGGCTCTCAGCCCCAGCATTTT.